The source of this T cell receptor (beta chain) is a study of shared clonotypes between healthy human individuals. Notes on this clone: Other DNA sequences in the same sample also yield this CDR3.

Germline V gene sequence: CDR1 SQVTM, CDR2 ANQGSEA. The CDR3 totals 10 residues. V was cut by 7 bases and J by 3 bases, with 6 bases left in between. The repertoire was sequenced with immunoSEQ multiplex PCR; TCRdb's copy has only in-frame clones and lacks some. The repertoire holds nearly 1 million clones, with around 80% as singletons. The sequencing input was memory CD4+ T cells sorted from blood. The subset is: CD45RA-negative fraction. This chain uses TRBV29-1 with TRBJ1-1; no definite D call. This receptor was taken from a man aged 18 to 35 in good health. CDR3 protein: CSGGYTEAFF. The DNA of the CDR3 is TGCAGCGGCGGCTACACTGAAGCTTTCTTT.